This TCR beta chain was sequenced for a study of blood T cells in healthy people across ages. For the second PCR, which ran for 7 to 11 cycles, a sample-barcoded 5' primer and a J-beta primer mix were used. TCRdb reprocessed the 5' RACE reads via MiXCR and lists one record per CDR3 protein. The table includes 1,500,000 or so distinct CDR3 sequences, less than 45% detected once. V lost 0 bases to trimming and J lost 2 bases, with 2 bases between them. The CDR3 sequence is 11 residues long. Germline-derived CDR1 and CDR2 are SQVTM and ANQGSEA. This TCR derives from a woman aged 18-29 years in good health. The J gene is TRBJ2-7, the V gene TRBV29-1; D is unclear. The sequenced material came from blood. The CDR3 region has the DNA TGCAGCGTTGAAGAGGCCTACGAGCAGTACTTC. It specifies CSVEEAYEQYF.